The present TCR beta chain was sequenced within a study of glioma-infiltrating T cells after dendritic cell vaccination. In the study overall: Samples are from glioblastoma patients in Phase I and II dendritic cell vaccine trials. Between the early 2000s and the early 2010s, patients got autologous tumor lysate-pulsed dendritic cell vaccines.

Germline V lookup: CDR1 SGDLS, CDR2 YYNGEE. The ends were cut back, 4 bases at V and 3 bases at J, with 14 bases in the middle. The CDR3 has 14 residues. This clone has only a few counts. Only in-frame clones appear in the TCRdb table, and some are missing; sequencing was by immunoSEQ multiplex PCR. The sample consists of about 38,000 clones, 70% to 85% of them appearing once. The chain is built from TRBV9 and TRBJ2-7; D perhaps matches TRBD1 (5 bases). This specimen consisted of blood, obtained before dendritic cell vaccination. The sequence was obtained from a human donor with glioblastoma. The CDR3 DNA sequence: TGTGCCAGCAGCCCCACAGACAGCGACTACGAGCAGTACTTC. This sequence encodes CASSPTDSDYEQYF.